Shown below are 3 T cell receptor beta chains from a single sample sequenced in a study of CXCR3-negative and CXCR3-positive naive CD8 T cells. Points from the study as a whole: Relative to CXCR3-negative naive cells, CXCR3-positive naive cells had more hydrophobic TRB CDR3s.

These TCRs are of unknown antigen specificity. Via 5' RACE with UMI labels, TRB cDNA libraries were prepared. TCRdb reprocessed the 5' RACE reads and reports one entry per CDR3 protein, with no DNA. The sample's table shows about 120,000 distinct CDR3 sequences. Sequenced sample: naive CXCR3+ CD8+ T cells from blood. Subset noted: CD45RO-CCR7+CD27+CD95- naive CD8+ T cells expressing CXCR3 (TNR3+). These receptors all come from a human donor in good health. Some clones in this sample may be carry-over from other donors' samples.

The CDR3 is CASSYRANSYEQYF. This rearrangement joins TRBV6-2 or TRBV6-3 to TRBJ2-7. This CDR3 spans 14 amino acids. Germline-derived CDR1 and CDR2 are MNHEY and SVGEGT.

The chain is built from TRBV7-9 and TRBJ2-1. Germline assignment: CDR1 SEHNR and CDR2 FQNEAQ (reference sequence). The CDR3 has 15 residues. The CDR3 loop reads CASSFSSGLLNEQFF.

The chain has TRBV14 and TRBJ2-7. The CDR3 has 15 residues. Looked up from germline, CDR1 is SGHDN and CDR2 is FVKESK. The CDR3 protein is CASSHLQGAFHEQYF.